These 12 T cell receptor beta chains were sequenced from one sample in a study of T-cell memory formation after mild COVID-19. TCRdb reprocessed the 5' RACE reads with MiXCR, giving one entry per CDR3 protein. Altogether approximately 300,000 distinct CDR3 sequences are present, about a sixth being singletons, with the ten largest covering approximately 23%. The sequenced sample was PBMCs or a T cell subset sorted from them (not recorded which). These receptor sequences come from a man aged 18 to 29 who had mild COVID-19 (a few samples of this study predate the infection). Cell type and time point are not known.

In regard to this clonotype: The junction departs from germline at one end; a sequencing error may be responsible. V and J are TRBV15 and TRBJ2-2; 11 nucleotides line up with TRBD2. The CDR3 runs 18 residues. Germline assignment: CDR1 LNHNV and CDR2 YYDKDF (reference sequence). For the CDR3, the DNA is TGTGCCACCAGCAGAGGTGGTAGCGGGGGGGCGAAGACCGGGGAGCTGTTTTTT. It specifies CATSRGGSGGAKTGELFF.

The chain employs TRBV14 and TRBJ2-4, with TRBD2 matching 13 bases. Unmatched junction bases numbered 6, after V lost 4 bases and J lost 6 bases. Germline CDR1 and CDR2: SGHDN and FVKESK. The CDR3 loop spans 16 amino acids. The chain's CDR3 is CASSPGTSGEGNIQYF. The CDR3 nucleotides read TGTGCCAGCAGCCCGGGGACTAGCGGGGAGGGAAACATTCAGTACTTC.

This clonotype has just a few counts. The genes are TRBV6-6 and TRBJ1-2; unclear D gene. This CDR3 has 11 residues. From germline, CDR1 is MNHNY and CDR2 SVGAGI (reference sequence). Trimming cost V 6 bases and J 8 bases, with 10 bases left between them. CDR3 region: CASSPPGGYTF. The CDR3 region has the DNA TGTGCCAGCAGCCCCCCGGGGGGCTACACCTTC.

The CDR3 bases are TGTGCCAGCAGCCCCAACGCGGAACTGATCGACGAGCAGTACTTC. Translated, it gives CASSPNAELIDEQYF. This sequence joins TRBV13 and TRBJ2-7; D remains ambiguous. This CDR3 comprises 15 residues. V was trimmed by 5 bases and J by 5 bases, leaving 19 bases between them. From germline, CDR1 is PRHDT and CDR2 FYEKMQ (reference sequence).

The sample holds a few counts of this clonotype. The chain uses TRBV7-9 and TRBJ2-1; possibly TRBD2 for D (7 bases). Germline V lookup: CDR1 SEHNR, CDR2 FQNEAQ (reference sequence). V lost 1 base and J 10 bases, leaving 14 bases between the germline ends. The CDR3 covers 14 residues. The CDR3: CASSLVGGGGEQFF. The CDR3 bases are TGTGCCAGCAGCTTAGTGGGCGGGGGCGGCGAGCAGTTCTTC.

CDR3 in amino acids: CASRPDRPVGYTF. The CDR3 nucleotides read TGTGCCAGCAGACCCGACCGGCCGGTAGGCTACACCTTC. The chain couples TRBV12-3 or TRBV12-4 to TRBJ1-2, with D hard to call. This CDR3 is built from 13 residues. Between the trimmed V and J ends, which lost 6 bases and 8 bases, there was a span of 16 bases.

In its sample, this clonotype was seen a few times. This chain links TRBV7-9 with TRBJ2-5; 7 positions agree with TRBD2. With V trimmed by 4 bases and J by 2 bases, 10 bases remained unmatched. This CDR3 has 16 residues. CDR1 SEHNR and CDR2 FQNEAQ come from the germline V gene (reference sequence). CDR3 sequence reads: CASSSPGTGGQETQYF. The CDR3 DNA reads as TGTGCCAGCAGCTCCCCCGGGACGGGGGGACAAGAGACCCAGTACTTC.

This clonotype was observed a handful of times. This chain links TRBV12-3 or TRBV12-4 with TRBJ2-2; 10 bases map to TRBD2. The CDR3 has 14 amino acids. V lost 2 bases and J lost 7; bases outside the gene matches: 1. The CDR3 region has the DNA TGTGCCAGCAGTTTAACTAGCGGGGACGGGGAGCTGTTTTTT. The encoded protein is CASSLTSGDGELFF.

This clonotype was recorded a few times. The chain joins TRBV5-1 to TRBJ2-7; 8 bases line up with TRBD2. Germline CDR1 SGHRS, CDR2 YFSETQ. The ends lost 4 bases at V and 3 bases at J; junction bases unmatched: 6. The CDR3 consists of 14 residues. CDR3 sequence reads: CASSRGGDNYEQYF. The CDR3 region has the DNA TGCGCCAGCAGCCGGGGGGGCGACAACTACGAGCAGTACTTC.

The chain employs TRBV7-2 and TRBJ2-3; D tentatively reads TRBD1 or TRBD2 (5 bases each). The length of the CDR3 is 22 residues. V dropped 3 bases and J dropped 0 bases, with 31 bases sitting between them. The germline CDR1 and CDR2 sequences are SGHTA and FQGNSA. The CDR3 reads CASSFLVVVVDGDQSSTDTQYF. The CDR3 DNA is TGTGCCAGCAGCTTTTTAGTAGTGGTCGTTGACGGGGACCAATCTAGCACAGATACGCAGTATTTT.

This clonotype occurred many times. The V and J genes are TRBV4-1 and TRBJ2-1; maybe TRBD2 (5 bases). The CDR3 contains 14 residues. CDR1 is MGHRA, CDR2 YSYEKL, per germline. Trimming stripped 4 bases from V and 12 bases from J, with 19 bases between. The CDR3 spells CASSPLGVSGGQFF. CDR3 nucleotide sequence: TGCGCCAGCAGCCCACTCGGGGTCAGTGGAGGGCAGTTCTTC.

This clonotype occurred a few times. Written as DNA, the CDR3 is TGTGCCAGCAGCACCGGACTAGCGGGGGGACACGATACGCAGTATTTT. Protein: CASSTGLAGGHDTQYF. The J gene is TRBJ2-3, the V gene TRBV7-7; 14 nucleotides align to TRBD2. This CDR3 comprises 16 residues. Germline CDR1 reads SSHAT; CDR2 reads FNYEAQ (reference sequence). V was pared by 5 bases and J by 6 bases, with 7 bases of the junction left unmatched.